This T cell receptor (beta chain) was captured in a study of shared clonotypes between healthy human individuals. Study context: For every donor, three CD4 naive, three CD4 memory, two CD8 naive and one CD8 memory plates were used.

Remarks on this clone: The sample has other DNA sequences that encode this CDR3 too.

Profiled with immunoSEQ multiplex PCR; TCRdb holds only in-frame clones, not every one. Among approximately 940,000 clones listed, roughly 72% were seen once. Germline-derived CDR1 and CDR2 are SGHAT and FQNNGV. J gave up 4 bases and V 5 bases, and 2 bases lay outside the gene matches. CDR3 size: 14 residues. The chain joins TRBV11-2 to TRBJ2-7, with 13 nucleotides matching TRBD2. The sequencing sample was made of memory CD4+ T cells sorted from blood. Stated subset: CD45RA-negative fraction. The TCR originated in a man younger than 30 in good health. The CDR3 nucleotides read TGTGCCAGCAGCCGACTAGCGGGGGGTTACGAGCAGTACTTC. Its translation is CASSRLAGGYEQYF. The variable domain in full, with the rest retrieved from reference TRBV11-2 and TRBJ2-7, is EAGVAQSPRYKIIEKRQSVAFWCNPISGHATLYWYQQILGQGPKLLIQFQNNGVVDDSQLPKDRFSAERLKGVDSTLKIQPAKLEDSAVYLCASSRLAGGYEQYFGPGTRLTVT.